The 20 T cell receptor beta chains given below trace back to one sample, sequenced in a study of cytomegalovirus exposure and HLA in healthy donors. With 60 Vbeta and 13 Jbeta primers, the PCR was carried out. The protocol was immunoSEQ multiplex PCR, while the TCRdb copy is restricted to in-frame clones and leaves out a portion. The sample includes 60,000 to 65,000 clones, approximately 82% of them seen just once. The sequenced sample consisted of PBMCs. The source of these receptors is a woman between 40 and 55 years old in good health and CMV-seropositive.

This CDR3 reads CASSPGGTPTGELFF. The CDR3 nucleotides read TGTGCCAGCAGCCCGGGGGGGACTCCCACCGGGGAGCTGTTTTTT. This chain joins TRBV5-4 and TRBJ2-2, with 8 bases matching TRBD2. Germline values: CDR1 SGHNT, CDR2 YYREEE (reference sequence). V lost 4 bases to trimming and J lost 4 bases; unmatched junction nucleotides: 6. CDR3 size: 15 residues.

This clone appeared once. The gene calls are TRBV9 and TRBJ1-5; 7 bases agree with TRBD1. V shed 7 bases, J shed 6 bases, and the junction held 10 bases outside the gene matches. Germline values: CDR1 SGDLS, CDR2 YYNGEE. The CDR3 covers 14 residues. CDR3: CASGGDRASQPQHF. The CDR3 bases are TGTGCCAGCGGCGGGGACAGAGCGAGTCAGCCCCAGCATTTT.

This clone was detected a few times. This chain joins TRBV9 and TRBJ1-1, with TRBD1 matching 7 bases. CDR1 is SGDLS, CDR2 YYNGEE, per germline. CDR3 length: 16 residues. J gave up 5 bases and V 0 bases, and 10 bases lay outside the gene matches. Here the CDR3 DNA reads TGTGCCAGCAGCGTAGCTTTTATAGGGGGCGGTACTGAAGCTTTCTTT. Encoded protein: CASSVAFIGGGTEAFF.

This chain connects TRBV29-1 to TRBJ1-1, with D perhaps TRBD1 (5 bases). The CDR3 spans 14 residues. Germline V gene sequence: CDR1 SQVTM, CDR2 ANQGSEA. V lost 6 bases and J 3 bases, leaving 17 bases between the germline ends. CDR3 in DNA: TGCAGCGTGGCCCGTAGCGGGGGAGACACTGAAGCTTTCTTT. Translating gives CSVARSGGDTEAFF.

This clone appeared once. The chain recombines TRBV7-3 with TRBJ2-1; 9 nucleotides match TRBD1. Germline V gives CDR1 SGHTA, CDR2 FQGTGA. This CDR3 comprises 15 residues. Trimming cost V 5 bases and J 1 base; bases outside gene matches: 3. The CDR3 protein is CASSPDRGSYNEQFF. The DNA of the CDR3 is TGTGCCAGCAGCCCAGACAGGGGGTCCTACAATGAGCAGTTCTTC.

The chain couples TRBV6-5 to TRBJ2-5, with 10 bases that match TRBD1. Germline values: CDR1 MNHEY, CDR2 SVGAGI. CDR3 length equals 15 residues. Trimming removed 0 bases from V and 11 bases from J; junction bases left unmatched: 9. The CDR3 DNA sequence: TGTGCCAGCAGTTACTCCTTTAATGGACAGGGGGTTCAGTACTTC. Encoded protein: CASSYSFNGQGVQYF.

The genes are TRBV11-2 and TRBJ1-1; TRBD1 matches 8 bases. From germline, CDR1 is SGHAT and CDR2 FQNNGV. With 1 base clipped from V and 3 bases from J, the junction kept 1 base outside the gene matches. The CDR3 is made up of 14 amino acids. The CDR3 region is CASSLGQGHTEAFF. DNA of the CDR3: TGTGCCAGCAGCTTAGGACAGGGGCACACTGAAGCTTTCTTT.

The chain carries TRBV4-1 and TRBJ1-5; tentatively, D is TRBD1 (5 bases). The germline gives CDR1 MGHRA, CDR2 YSYEKL. The CDR3 covers 15 residues. The ends were cut back, 5 bases at V and 2 bases at J, with 13 bases in the middle. The CDR3 here is CASSKSGGGNQPQHF. The CDR3 bases are TGCGCCAGCAGCAAATCGGGGGGGGGCAATCAGCCCCAGCATTTT.

The chain links TRBV4-3 to TRBJ1-2; D possibly corresponds to TRBD1 (5 bases). Trimming shortened V by 0 bases and J by 4 bases, and 12 bases separated the two germline ends. This CDR3 region has 15 residues. CDR1 and CDR2 (germline): LGHNA, YSLEER. The CDR3 nucleotides read TGCGCCAGCAGCCAAGACGCAGGGATGCCCTATGGCTACACCTTC. Its translation is CASSQDAGMPYGYTF.

The chain couples TRBV7-8 to TRBJ2-3, with a possible D match to TRBD1 (5 bases). The CDR3 sequence is 14 residues long. CDR1 and CDR2 (germline): SGHVS, FQNEAQ. Trimming removed 3 bases from V and 1 base from J, with 8 bases in between. The CDR3 loop reads CASSFSTGTDTQYF. In DNA form, the CDR3 reads TGTGCCAGCAGCTTTTCGACAGGCACAGATACGCAGTATTTT.

V usage is TRBV19 and J usage is TRBJ1-6; D not resolved. Trimming took off 5 bases at V and 7 bases at J, with 15 bases between the two ends. The CDR3 is 15 amino acids. The germline CDR1 and CDR2 sequences are LNHDA and SQIVND (reference sequence). CDR3 sequence reads: CASSVARPTNSPLHF. CDR3 coding DNA: TGTGCCAGTAGTGTCGCGCGGCCCACCAATTCACCCCTCCACTTT.

This chain joins TRBV6-1 and TRBJ1-5; D call uncertain. V lost 0 bases and J lost 5, with 11 bases in between. The CDR3 totals 15 residues. From germline, CDR1 is MNHNS and CDR2 SASEGT. CDR3 DNA sequence: TGTGCCAGCAGTGAAGCAGTGAGGTGGGATCAGCCCCAGCATTTT. Residues: CASSEAVRWDQPQHF.

This chain joins TRBV27 and TRBJ2-5, with a tentative D call TRBD1 (5 bases). The J call may be wrong; the DNA end is better matched by TRBJ2-7. Germline CDR1 and CDR2: MNHEY and SMNVEV (reference sequence). The CDR3 extends over 13 amino acids. CDR3 in amino acids: CASKRQGLDEQYF. The CDR3 nucleotides are TGTGCCAGCAAACGGCAGGGATTAGACGAGCAGTACTTC.

The chain joins TRBV4-1 to TRBJ1-1; no reliable D call. This CDR3 region has 16 residues. Trimming cost V 0 bases and J 0 bases, with 11 bases left between them. The germline gives CDR1 MGHRA, CDR2 YSYEKL. CDR3 nucleotides: TGCGCCAGCAGCCAAGATAACAGCGGGATGAACACTGAAGCTTTCTTT. Its translation: CASSQDNSGMNTEAFF.

This clone was detected only once. The chain links TRBV30 to TRBJ1-2, with D perhaps TRBD1 (5 bases). The V end was cut by 8 bases, the J end by 8 bases, with 18 bases between. CDR1 and CDR2 from the germline V gene are GTSNPN and SVGIG (reference sequence). The CDR3 spans 12 residues. The CDR3 DNA reads as TGTGCCCTTTCCTGGCAGGGCTGGGGCTACACCTTC. This codes for CALSWQGWGYTF.

This clone was seen more than once but under ten times. The V gene is TRBV5-1, the J gene TRBJ2-2; D unresolved. Germline CDR1 SGHRS, CDR2 YFSETQ. V was cut by 2 bases and J by 2 bases, with 4 bases left in between. There are 13 residues in the CDR3. CDR3 sequence: CASSFINTGELFF. The DNA of the CDR3 is TGCGCCAGCAGCTTTATAAACACCGGGGAGCTGTTTTTT.

The V gene is TRBV19, the J gene TRBJ1-1; D ambiguous. Germline V gene data show CDR1 as LNHDA and CDR2 as SQIVND (reference sequence). The CDR3 contains 12 residues. V lost 6 bases, J lost 2 bases, and 7 bases lay in between. The CDR3 coding sequence is TGTGCCAGTAGCCAGATCAACACTGAAGCTTTCTTT. Translation: CASSQINTEAFF. The full variable domain, its missing parts supplied by reference TRBV19 and TRBJ1-1, is DGGITQSPKYLFRKEGQNVTLSCEQNLNHDAMYWYRQDPGQGLRLIYYSQIVNDFQKGDIAEGYSVSREKKESFPLTVTSAQKNPTAFYLCASSQINTEAFFGQGTRLTVV.

V and J are TRBV4-2 and TRBJ2-3, with a tentative D call TRBD2 (5 bases). The CDR3 consists of 14 residues. Trimming pared 4 bases from V and 2 bases from J, leaving 10 bases between. Germline V gene data show CDR1 as LGHNA and CDR2 as YNFKEQ. The CDR3 loop reads CASSPERTTDTQYF. CDR3 in DNA: TGTGCCAGCAGCCCCGAGCGGACCACAGATACGCAGTATTTT.

The chain recombines TRBV9 with TRBJ1-4; D is undetermined. This CDR3 contains 17 residues. CDR1 is SGDLS and CDR2 is YYNGEE in the germline V gene. The ends were cut back, 0 bases at V and 7 bases at J, with 19 bases in the middle. CDR3 DNA: TGTGCCAGCAGCGTAGCTCAAGGACCCCTGGGAGGTGAAAAACTGTTTTTT. Translated: CASSVAQGPLGGEKLFF.

J is TRBJ2-1 and V is TRBV6-1, with D tentatively TRBD2 (6 bases). The CDR3 runs to 14 residues. V was shortened by 9 bases and J by 7 bases, with 19 bases between the two germline ends. Germline V gene sequence: CDR1 MNHNS, CDR2 SASEGT. DNA for the CDR3: TGTGCCAGTTCCTCGGGACTCAGAGGTAATGAGCAGTTCTTC. Protein sequence: CASSSGLRGNEQFF.